A single sample is the source of the 15 T cell receptor beta chains below, sequenced in a study of blood T cells in healthy people across ages. Alongside a J-beta primer mix, a sample-barcoded 5' primer served in a second PCR lasting roughly 7 to 11 cycles. TCRdb fed the 5' RACE reads into MiXCR, producing one record per CDR3 protein. The sample carries about 650,000 distinct CDR3 sequences, approximately 31% recorded once. The sample consisted of blood. All receptors derive from a woman at least 80 years old in good health.

Ten or more counts support this clonotype. The CDR3 coding sequence is TGTGCCAGCAGCCCCGTCGGACGGAGCACAGATACGCAGTATTTT. It codes for CASSPVGRSTDTQYF. V is TRBV7-3 and J is TRBJ2-3; D gene uncertain. The V and J ends lost 5 bases and 0 bases respectively, with 12 bases between them. CDR3 length: 15 residues. Germline assignment: CDR1 SGHTA and CDR2 FQGTGA.

J is TRBJ2-1 and V is TRBV7-2; 10 bases line up with TRBD1. The CDR3 runs to 18 residues. The germline gives CDR1 SGHTA, CDR2 FQGNSA. Losses at the gene ends were 1 base for V and 7 bases for J; bases not matched to a gene: 13. The CDR3 DNA sequence: TGTGCCAGCAGCTTAGGGGGGCGCTGGGACAGGGGTTTAAATGAGCAGTTCTTC. Its translation is CASSLGGRWDRGLNEQFF.

This clonotype was observed at least ten times. The genes are TRBV6-1 and TRBJ2-7; D gene ambiguous. This CDR3 contains 13 residues. CDR1 is MNHNS and CDR2 is SASEGT in the germline V gene. V was shortened by 5 bases and J by 0 bases, with 8 bases between the two germline ends. CDR3 region: CASSRPSSYEQYF. The CDR3 DNA is TGTGCCAGCAGTAGACCCAGCTCCTACGAGCAGTACTTC.

This chain links TRBV28 with TRBJ1-5, with 9 nucleotides matching TRBD1. This CDR3 region has 16 residues. J lost 11 bases, V lost 4 bases, and 15 bases had no gene match. Germline loops: CDR1 MDHEN, CDR2 SYDVKM. The CDR3 here is CASSSGQGQGGKAQHF. The CDR3 DNA reads TGTGCCAGCAGTTCCGGACAGGGGCAGGGGGGGAAGGCCCAGCATTTT. The whole variable domain, remainder taken from reference TRBV28 and TRBJ1-5, is DVKVTQSSRYLVKRTGEKVFLECVQDMDHENMFWYRQDPGLGLRLIYFSYDVKMKEKGDIPEGYSVSREKKERFSLILESASTNQTSMYLCASSSGQGQGGKAQHFGDGTRLSIL.

This clonotype was seen at least ten times. This rearrangement joins TRBV27 to TRBJ2-1; 10 nucleotides match TRBD2. The V gene's germline CDR1 is MNHEY and CDR2 SMNVEV (reference sequence). The CDR3 is 16 residues long. The ends lost 6 bases at V and 7 bases at J; junction bases unmatched: 12. CDR3 region: CASRPEGAGGLNEQFF. CDR3 DNA: TGTGCCAGCAGGCCCGAGGGAGCGGGGGGGCTAAATGAGCAGTTCTTC.

The J gene is TRBJ2-3, the V gene TRBV5-1; 7 bases align to TRBD2. Germline trimming cut 2 bases from V and 2 bases from J; bases unmatched to any gene: 8. CDR1 is SGHRS and CDR2 is YFSETQ in the germline V gene. The CDR3 covers 16 residues. The CDR3 coding sequence is TGCGCCAGCAGCTTACCCGCGGGGGAGACCACAGATACGCAGTATTTT. Protein product: CASSLPAGETTDTQYF. The full variable domain, rest sourced from reference TRBV5-1 and TRBJ2-3, is KAGVTQTPRYLIKTRGQQVTLSCSPISGHRSVSWYQQTPGQGLQFLFEYFSETQRNKGNFPGRFSGRQFSNSRSEMNVSTLELGDSALYLCASSLPAGETTDTQYFGPGTRLTVL.

This clonotype has more than one count but fewer than ten. The chain couples TRBV15 to TRBJ1-1, with D possibly TRBD1 on 5 matching bases. Germline CDR1 reads LNHNV; CDR2 reads YYDKDF (reference sequence). This CDR3 has 16 residues. Trimming took off 0 bases at V and 5 bases at J, with 16 bases between the two ends. The chain's CDR3 is CATSREPPGGGTEAFF. DNA of the CDR3: TGTGCCACCAGCAGAGAGCCCCCAGGCGGGGGAACTGAAGCTTTCTTT.

V is TRBV7-8 and J is TRBJ2-1; D tentatively reads TRBD1 or TRBD2 (5 bases each). The CDR3 is 14 residues long. Germline V lookup: CDR1 SGHVS, CDR2 FQNEAQ. V was clipped by 3 bases and J by 10 bases, with 16 bases between them. The CDR3 DNA sequence: TGTGCCAGCAGCTTGTCGGGGCCCAAATACGAGCAGTTCTTC. It encodes CASSLSGPKYEQFF.

The V call is TRBV29-1, the J call TRBJ2-3, with TRBD2 identical over 16 bases. CDR3 length: 17 residues. The germline V gene encodes CDR1 SQVTM and CDR2 ANQGSEA. With 3 bases clipped from V and 3 bases from J, the junction kept 6 bases outside the gene matches. The CDR3 sequence is CSVDTGLAGGRTDTQYF. In nucleotides, the CDR3 is TGCAGCGTTGACACGGGACTAGCGGGAGGGCGAACAGATACGCAGTATTTT.

Note on this clonotype: A read error is possible here, since a much larger clone lies one base away. This sequence joins TRBV6-1 and TRBJ2-5; possibly TRBD2 for D (5 bases). V lost 3 bases and J 11 bases, leaving 16 bases between the germline ends. Germline V gene lookup returns CDR1 MNHNS and CDR2 SASEGT. The CDR3 totals 13 residues. CDR3 nucleotide sequence: TGTGCCAGCAGTGACGGACTGTACAATGAGCAGTACTTC. This codes for CASSDGLYNEQYF.

This clonotype was seen repeatedly, ten times or more. This sequence joins TRBV27 and TRBJ1-2; 12 bases match TRBD1. Germline CDR1 MNHEY, CDR2 SMNVEV (reference sequence). The V gene end was trimmed by 6 bases and the J gene end by 5 bases; junction bases not matched to a gene: 13. CDR3 length: 17 amino acids. The CDR3: CASSDTGTGGAFYGYTF. The CDR3 coding sequence is TGTGCCAGCAGCGATACCGGGACAGGGGGCGCATTTTATGGCTACACCTTC.

The chain employs TRBV6-2 or TRBV6-3 and TRBJ2-2; TRBD2 is a possible D gene (5 bases). From germline, CDR1 is MNHEY and CDR2 SVGEGT. The CDR3 runs to 14 residues. V was cut by 6 bases and J by 5 bases, with 13 bases left in between. CDR3 DNA: TGTGCCAGCAGGCCTGAGCGGACTACCGGGGAGCTGTTTTTT. Protein: CASRPERTTGELFF.

This chain connects TRBV20-1 to TRBJ1-4, with TRBD1 identical over 7 bases. The germline CDR1 and CDR2 sequences are DFQATT and SNEGSKA (reference sequence). V shed 6 bases and J 4 bases; nucleotides not matched to a gene: 5. The CDR3 totals 13 residues. CDR3 region: CSAPGQSNEKLFF. In nucleotides, the CDR3 is TGCAGTGCCCCGGGACAGAGTAATGAAAAACTGTTTTTT.

The CDR3, as DNA: TGTGCCAGCAACCGACAGGGAGGCGCAGGTGAAGCTTTCTTT. Protein product: CASNRQGGAGEAFF. The chain employs TRBV7-2 and TRBJ1-1, with 7 bases fitting TRBD1. The junction had 12 bases not matched to a gene; V was cut back by 7 bases and J by 7 bases. The CDR3 runs to 14 residues. Germline values: CDR1 SGHTA, CDR2 FQGNSA.

This clonotype showed up just once. J is TRBJ2-7 and V is TRBV6-5; TRBD2 aligns across 9 bases. Per the germline V gene, CDR1 is MNHEY and CDR2 is SVGAGI. The ends lost 7 bases at V and 5 bases at J; junction bases unmatched: 9. The CDR3 extends over 14 amino acids. In nucleotides, the CDR3 is TGTGCCAGCACCCCACTAGCGGGCCTGGACGAGCAGTACTTC. Encoded protein: CASTPLAGLDEQYF.